The 28 T cell receptor beta chains below all came from one sample that was sequenced in a study of healthy donors' naive CD4 and CD8 T cells. A linear amplification protocol produced the TCR libraries from 500 ng of total RNA. TCRdb independently ran MiXCR on the reads; one entry per CDR3 protein. The repertoire includes about 200,000 distinct CDR3 sequences, around 74% of them detected once, and approximately 2.5% sits in the top ten. Sequencing was done on a sample of naive CD4+ and CD8+ T cells sorted from blood, pooled from several donors. The receptors were sampled from a pool of human donors in good health; the sample pools cells from several healthy donors.

This clonotype has just one count. The CDR3 region has the DNA TGTGCCAGCAGCTTAGGGGACAGGATTGGGCATGGCTACACCTTC. Residues: CASSLGDRIGHGYTF. The chain has TRBV7-2 and TRBJ1-2, with 8 bases fitting TRBD1. The CDR3 consists of 15 residues. V lost 1 base, J lost 6 bases, and 7 bases stayed unmatched. CDR1 and CDR2 from the germline V gene are SGHTA and FQGNSA.

The gene calls are TRBV2 and TRBJ2-2; 10 bases agree with TRBD1. This CDR3 has 15 amino acids. V dropped 4 bases and J dropped 4; count of bases not matched to a gene: 3. CDR1 and CDR2 from the germline V gene are SNHLY and FYNNEI. CDR3 nucleotides: TGTGCCAGCAGTGGAGACAGGGGGCGCACCGGGGAGCTGTTTTTT. It is translated as CASSGDRGRTGELFF.

This chain uses TRBV5-4 with TRBJ1-1, with TRBD1 matching over 7 bases. Germline V gives CDR1 SGHNT, CDR2 YYREEE (reference sequence). The CDR3 has 14 residues. With V trimmed by 7 bases and J by 3 bases, 9 bases remained unmatched. The CDR3 DNA reads as TGTGCCAGCCGGGGCAGGGGGAAGGACACTGAAGCTTTCTTT. This gives the protein CASRGRGKDTEAFF.

The sample holds one count of this clonotype. The V gene is TRBV5-5, the J gene TRBJ2-1; D might be TRBD2 (6 bases). V was pared by 7 bases and J by 5 bases, with 10 bases between. Germline V gene data show CDR1 as SGHKS and CDR2 as YYEKEE (reference sequence). The CDR3 contains 12 residues. CDR3 protein: CASGGLDNEQFF. The CDR3 bases are TGTGCCAGCGGGGGACTCGACAATGAGCAGTTCTTC.

The chain carries TRBV29-1 and TRBJ1-2; D not resolved. Trimming took 7 bases from V and 2 from J, leaving 8 bases between them. CDR1 and CDR2 from the germline V gene are SQVTM and ANQGSEA. This CDR3 has 11 residues. The CDR3 DNA reads as TGCAGCGCCACCGGAAACTATGGCTACACCTTC. It codes for CSATGNYGYTF.

This sequence joins TRBV29-1 and TRBJ2-7; D is perhaps TRBD2 (5 bases). Germline V gene data show CDR1 as SQVTM and CDR2 as ANQGSEA. The CDR3 is 11 amino acids. The CDR3, as DNA: TGCTGGGCTAGCAGCTCCTACGAGCAGTACTTC. Its protein is CWASSSYEQYF.

This clonotype was counted a few times. The chain carries TRBV12-3 or TRBV12-4 and TRBJ2-7, with TRBD1 identical over 7 bases. V gave up 6 bases and J gave up 3 bases; unmatched junction bases: 8. The CDR3 length is 14 residues. Here the CDR3 DNA reads TGTGCCAGCAGGGACACTTCAGGGGGCTACGAGCAGTACTTC. Protein: CASRDTSGGYEQYF.

In its sample, this clonotype was seen once. The V and J genes are TRBV15 and TRBJ2-1, with unresolved D. Germline-derived CDR1 and CDR2 are LNHNV and YYDKDF (reference sequence). V gave up 0 bases and J gave up 7 bases, with 10 bases separating them. CDR3 length equals 14 residues. Here the CDR3 DNA reads TGTGCCACCAGCAGAGAGGGTAGCAGTAATGAGCAGTTCTTC. This gives the protein CATSREGSSNEQFF.

This clonotype has only a few counts. V usage is TRBV20-1 and J usage is TRBJ2-1; D is unclear. Germline V gene lookup returns CDR1 DFQATT and CDR2 SNEGSKA (reference sequence). Trimming took 3 bases from V and 4 from J, leaving 10 bases between them. CDR3 size: 13 residues. The DNA for the CDR3 is TGCAGTGCTAGGGGTAGGAGATACAATGAGCAGTTCTTC. This gives the protein CSARGRRYNEQFF.

The rearrangement uses TRBV27 and TRBJ2-6, with unresolved D. Trimming took 10 bases from V and 0 from J, leaving 10 bases between them. Per the germline V gene, CDR1 is MNHEY and CDR2 is SMNVEV (reference sequence). The CDR3 is made up of 14 amino acids. CDR3 DNA sequence: TGTGCCACTCTGGAGAACTCTGGGGCCAACGTCCTGACTTTC. Protein sequence: CATLENSGANVLTF. Variable domain in full (rest from reference TRBV27 and TRBJ2-6): EAQVTQNPRYLITVTGKKLTVTCSQNMNHEYMSWYRQDPGLGLRQIYYSMNVEVTDKGDVPEGYKVSRKEKRNFPLILESPSPNQTSLYFCATLENSGANVLTFGAGSRLTVL.

V usage is TRBV12-3 or TRBV12-4 and J usage is TRBJ1-4, with 8 nucleotides matching TRBD1. The V segment lost 6 bases and the J segment 6 bases; nucleotides outside the gene matches: 9. The CDR3 runs to 15 residues. The chain's CDR3 is CASSGVQGGYEKLFF. The CDR3 DNA is TGTGCCAGCAGCGGGGTACAGGGGGGCTATGAAAAACTGTTTTTT.

The chain recombines TRBV20-1 with TRBJ1-5; a weak D match, TRBD1 (5 bases). In germline, CDR1 is DFQATT, CDR2 SNEGSKA (reference sequence). Trimming removed 3 bases at V and 6 bases at J, with 12 bases between. The CDR3 totals 13 residues. Written as DNA, the CDR3 is TGCAGTGCTAGTATAGGGGTAGGTCAGCCCCAGCATTTT. Translating gives CSASIGVGQPQHF.

V is TRBV5-1 and J is TRBJ2-1; 8 nucleotides align to TRBD2. There are 16 residues in the CDR3. CDR1 is SGHRS and CDR2 is YFSETQ in the germline V gene. V shed 2 bases, J shed 4 bases, and the junction held 8 bases outside the gene matches. The CDR3 region is CASSFKTSGSYNEQFF. CDR3 sequence (DNA): TGCGCCAGCAGCTTTAAAACTAGCGGAAGTTACAATGAGCAGTTCTTC.

The chain links TRBV12-3 or TRBV12-4 to TRBJ2-7; tentatively, D is TRBD1 or TRBD2 (5 bases each). The CDR3 is 12 amino acids. The ends were cut back, 10 bases at V and 4 bases at J, with 14 bases in the middle. CDR3 coding DNA: TGTGCCACATCCCTCGAGGGGTACGAGCAGTACTTC. Translating it yields CATSLEGYEQYF.

The chain links TRBV29-1 to TRBJ1-2; 8 nucleotides match TRBD1. The CDR3 consists of 12 residues. CDR1 and CDR2 from the germline V gene are SQVTM and ANQGSEA. Trimming took 8 bases from V and 3 from J; bases not matched to a gene: 5. Here the CDR3 DNA reads TGCAGCTCCGGACAGGGTGACTATGGCTACACCTTC. It is translated as CSSGQGDYGYTF.

Here the CDR3 DNA reads TGTGCCAGCAGTTTCGCGGGAGGTGGTGAGCAGTACTTC. It translates to CASSFAGGGEQYF. V is TRBV12-3 or TRBV12-4 and J is TRBJ2-7, with 8 bases aligning to TRBD2. The ends lost 3 bases at V and 7 bases at J; junction bases unmatched: 5. The CDR3 sequence is 13 residues long.

The chain is built from TRBV19 and TRBJ1-1; 8 nucleotides agree with TRBD1. The ends lost 4 bases at V and 5 bases at J; junction bases unmatched: 12. The CDR3 totals 16 residues. Germline V gives CDR1 LNHDA, CDR2 SQIVND (reference sequence). The CDR3 DNA is TGTGCCAGTAGTAAAGCGGGCAGGGGGCGTACGACTGAAGCTTTCTTT. It yields the protein CASSKAGRGRTTEAFF.

This chain joins TRBV29-1 and TRBJ1-2; 7 bases are shared with TRBD1. Germline CDR1 is SQVTM and CDR2 is ANQGSEA. V lost 7 bases to trimming and J lost 2 bases; unmatched junction nucleotides: 4. The CDR3 is made up of 12 amino acids. DNA for the CDR3: TGCAGCGGACAGGGTGCGAACTATGGCTACACCTTC. Translation: CSGQGANYGYTF.

Written as DNA, the CDR3 is TGTGCCAGCAGTTTTGAGGGGGGCGCGAACACCGGGGAGCTGTTTTTT. This encodes CASSFEGGANTGELFF. The chain carries TRBV27 and TRBJ2-2; D may match TRBD1 or TRBD2 (6 bases each). Germline V lookup: CDR1 MNHEY, CDR2 SMNVEV (reference sequence). This CDR3 is 16 amino acids long. Trimming took off 3 bases at V and 0 bases at J, with 11 bases between the two ends.

The chain links TRBV11-2 to TRBJ2-5; maybe TRBD1 (6 bases). The CDR3 consists of 14 residues. CDR1 SGHAT and CDR2 FQNNGV come from the germline V gene. Deletions cut 5 bases from V and 7 bases from J, with 17 bases between. The CDR3 region has the DNA TGTGCCAGCAGCGGCCGGGACATAGCCGGGACCCAGTACTTC. Protein product: CASSGRDIAGTQYF.

V and J are TRBV29-1 and TRBJ2-4; D not certain. This CDR3 comprises 12 residues. The germline CDR1 and CDR2 sequences are SQVTM and ANQGSEA. Between the trimmed V and J ends, which lost 7 bases and 4 bases, there was a span of 11 bases. The CDR3 coding sequence is TGCAGCGGGGGAACAGCGAAAAACATTCAGTACTTC. It encodes CSGGTAKNIQYF.

The chain uses TRBV6-1 and TRBJ1-5, with unresolved D. The CDR3 runs 15 residues. Germline CDR1 and CDR2: MNHNS and SASEGT. The V gene lost 6 bases and the J gene lost 0 bases, with 12 bases spanning the gap. The chain's CDR3 is CASSATSYSNQPQHF. In DNA, the CDR3 is TGTGCCAGCAGCGCCACGAGCTATAGCAATCAGCCCCAGCATTTT.

The V and J genes are TRBV27 and TRBJ2-7; TRBD2 matches 11 bases. Germline CDR1 reads MNHEY; CDR2 reads SMNVEV (reference sequence). Trimming removed 5 bases from V and 4 bases from J; junction bases left unmatched: 4. This CDR3 contains 14 residues. In nucleotides, the CDR3 is TGTGCCAGCAGTCCTAGCGGGAGGACGTACGAGCAGTACTTC. Amino acid sequence: CASSPSGRTYEQYF.

This chain connects TRBV19 to TRBJ1-2, with 8 bases aligning to TRBD1. Germline V CDR1 and CDR2: LNHDA, SQIVND (reference sequence). V was clipped by 6 bases and J by 3 bases; unmatched bases: 15. CDR3 length: 17 residues. CDR3 bases: TGTGCCAGTAGGCCCCGACCTCAGGGGGCGCACGACTATGGCTACACCTTC. It translates to CASRPRPQGAHDYGYTF.

The chain joins TRBV15 to TRBJ2-7; 9 bases line up with TRBD1. The junction had 10 bases not matched to a gene; V was cut back by 5 bases and J by 5 bases. This CDR3 is built from 15 residues. CDR1 and CDR2 (germline): LNHNV, YYDKDF (reference sequence). The CDR3 region is CATSFISGTGNEQYF. The DNA for the CDR3 is TGTGCCACCAGCTTCATCTCCGGGACAGGGAACGAGCAGTACTTC.

The V and J genes are TRBV6-5 and TRBJ2-1, with no clear D. Trimming pared 0 bases from V and 8 bases from J, leaving 11 bases between. The CDR3 totals 14 residues. Germline V lookup: CDR1 MNHEY, CDR2 SVGAGI. This chain's CDR3 is CASSYSTKRDEQFF. CDR3 sequence (DNA): TGTGCCAGCAGTTACTCGACGAAGCGCGATGAGCAGTTCTTC.

V gene TRBV18 combines with J gene TRBJ2-1; no firm D call. CDR3 length equals 14 residues. Trimming took off 2 bases at V and 5 bases at J, with 10 bases between the two ends. Looked up from germline, CDR1 is KGHSH and CDR2 is LQKENI. CDR3 region: CASSPNGVDNEQFF. CDR3 sequence (DNA): TGTGCCAGCTCACCAAATGGGGTGGACAATGAGCAGTTCTTC.

This clonotype was recorded a few times. The DNA of the CDR3 is TGCAGCGTAATCATCCAGTTCACAGATACGCAGTATTTT. This codes for CSVIIQFTDTQYF. The chain carries TRBV29-1 and TRBJ2-3; D is unresolved. V dropped 6 bases and J dropped 2 bases, with 12 bases sitting between them. This CDR3 is built from 13 residues. Germline CDR1 reads SQVTM; CDR2 reads ANQGSEA.